A selection of T cell receptor beta chains follows, all from one sample in a study of shared clonotypes between healthy human individuals. Data came from immunoSEQ multiplex PCR; TCRdb stores just in-frame clones and leaves some out. The sample records about 590,000 clones, nearly 97% being singletons. Sequenced input: naive CD8+ T cells sorted from blood. The receptors derive from a woman aged 25 to 39 in good health. The CDR3 runs from the conserved cysteine through the conserved F or W. The D gene is left open where the match is weak. Rows may omit the clone size; those that give it use once, few, many or a size class.

CDR3nt,CDR3aa,v_gene,j_gene,d_gene,abundance
TGTGCCAGCAGCTCCATAGGGGAACCAGATACGCAGTATTTT,CASSSIGEPDTQYF,TRBV7-2,TRBJ2-3,NA,NA
TGTGCCAGTAGTACGGGACAATATGAAGCTTTCTTT,CASSTGQYEAFF,TRBV19,TRBJ1-1,NA,NA
TGTGCCAGCAGCTTGGGGTGGGACAGACACAATGAGCAGTTCTTC,CASSLGWDRHNEQFF,TRBV5-4,TRBJ2-1,TRBD1,NA
TGTGCCAGCACCCCTGGAGCGACTTCCACCGGGGAGCTGTTTTTT,CASTPGATSTGELFF,TRBV18,TRBJ2-2,NA,NA
TGTGCCAGCAGTAATACCTACGAGCAGTACTTC,CASSNTYEQYF,TRBV27,TRBJ2-7,NA,NA
TGTGCCAGCAGTTACCCCGGGACTTATTCCTACAATGAGCAGTTCTTC,CASSYPGTYSYNEQFF,TRBV6-6,TRBJ2-1,NA,few
TGTGCCAGCAGCTTAGAAGCGGGGGGGGATGGCTATGGCTACACCTTC,CASSLEAGGDGYGYTF,TRBV11-2,TRBJ1-2,NA,NA
TGTGCCAGCAGCCCCGGGACTAGCGGGAGTTCGCAGTATTTT,CASSPGTSGSSQYF,TRBV27,TRBJ2-3,TRBD2,once
TGCAGCGTTGTAAAGCGGGCCGGCACCTATAACACCGGGGAGCTGTTTTTT,CSVVKRAGTYNTGELFF,TRBV29-1,TRBJ2-2,NA,NA
TGTGCCAGCAGTTTTTCGCCGCACTGGTCCTACGAGCAGTACTTC,CASSFSPHWSYEQYF,TRBV28,TRBJ2-7,NA,once
TGTGCCAGCAGCTCAGGGGACAGGCCCGACTACGAGCAGTACTTC,CASSSGDRPDYEQYF,TRBV7-9,TRBJ2-7,TRBD1,NA
TGTGCCAGCAGTTCCCCGACAGGGGGGAACGAGCAGTACTTC,CASSSPTGGNEQYF,TRBV27,TRBJ2-7,TRBD1,NA
TGTGCCAGTAGTATAGAAAGGACCGGCGGCGAGCAGTACTTC,CASSIERTGGEQYF,TRBV19,TRBJ2-7,NA,NA
TGTGCCAGCAGCGGCCCGAGCGGGAGGTTTGGCCACGAGCAGTACTTC,CASSGPSGRFGHEQYF,TRBV2,TRBJ2-7,TRBD2,NA
TGTGCCAGCAGCCAGACCCGGGGCAATGAGCAGTTCTTC,CASSQTRGNEQFF,TRBV28,TRBJ2-1,NA,NA
TGTGCCTGGGCATTTGGGGGAGGCACTGAAGCTTTCTTT,CAWAFGGGTEAFF,TRBV30,TRBJ1-1,NA,NA
TGCGCCAGCAGTGAGTCCGAGGGAGGGAGGGCCACAGATACGCAGTATTTT,CASSESEGGRATDTQYF,TRBV10-1,TRBJ2-3,TRBD2,once
TGTGCCAGCAGTTTATCGAGGGGAAACACCGGGGAGCTGTTTTTT,CASSLSRGNTGELFF,TRBV28,TRBJ2-2,NA,once
TGTGCCAGCAGTGAAGGAACACTTAGCAATCAGCCCCAGCATTTT,CASSEGTLSNQPQHF,TRBV2,TRBJ1-5,NA,NA
TGTGCCAGCAGCCCGTGGCTTTTCGGTAACCCGGACTATGGCTACACCTTC,CASSPWLFGNPDYGYTF,TRBV5-6,TRBJ1-2,NA,NA
TGCGCCAACCGGACACCTGAAGAGACCCAGTACTTC,CANRTPEETQYF,TRBV5-1,TRBJ2-5,NA,once
TGTGCCAGCAGAGGCAGACAGGGAGGCGAGCAGTACTTC,CASRGRQGGEQYF,TRBV2,TRBJ2-7,NA,NA
TGTGCCAGCAGCTTGGATCGGGGGTATTCAGAGGGCAACAATGAGCAGTTCTTC,CASSLDRGYSEGNNEQFF,TRBV5-6,TRBJ2-1,NA,NA
TGTGCCTGGAGCGACCAGGGGCTCTATAATTCACCCCTCCACTTT,CAWSDQGLYNSPLHF,TRBV30,TRBJ1-6,NA,once
TGTGCCAGCAGTGAAACGGTGACGGCCAATCAGCCCCAGCATTTT,CASSETVTANQPQHF,TRBV2,TRBJ1-5,NA,NA
TGTGCCAGTAGTATCACAGATACGCAGTATTTT,CASSITDTQYF,TRBV19,TRBJ2-3,NA,NA
TGTGCCAGCAGTTCAGGGGGGTCCCCTTCCTACGAGCAGTACTTC,CASSSGGSPSYEQYF,TRBV27,TRBJ2-7,NA,NA
TGCGCCAGCAGCCCGGGACTAGCGGGAGTGGAGACCCAGTACTTC,CASSPGLAGVETQYF,TRBV4-1,TRBJ2-5,TRBD2,NA
TGTGCCATCCTCCGGGACTACTACAATGAGCAGTTCTTC,CAILRDYYNEQFF,TRBV5-8,TRBJ2-1,TRBD2,NA
TGTGCCAGCAGCCGCGTTAACGGGGAGCTGTTTTTT,CASSRVNGELFF,TRBV5-6,TRBJ2-2,NA,NA
TGTGCCAGTAACCCCCCGAGGGGTAGCAATCAGCCCCAGCATTTT,CASNPPRGSNQPQHF,TRBV19,TRBJ1-5,NA,few
TGTGCCAGCAGTAAGCGGGAGGCCCTACTCACAGATACGCAGTATTTT,CASSKREALLTDTQYF,TRBV28,TRBJ2-3,TRBD2,NA